This T cell receptor beta chain was observed in a study of T cells in Graves' hyperthyroidism and ophthalmopathy. It was uncontrolled infection, other autoimmune disease, pregnancy or lactation that excluded patients. RNA transcripts yielded amplified TCR beta CDR3 regions. First-round RT-PCR targeting the TCR CDR3 was performed with the HTBI primer set. TCRdb reprocessed the multiplex PCR reads via MiXCR and lists one record per CDR3 protein. Of about 350,000 distinct CDR3 sequences in the sample, 15% to 20% were seen once. This CDR3 has 13 amino acids. Per germline, CDR1 SGHAT and CDR2 FQNNGV. The germline V and J ends were trimmed by 3 bases and 6 bases, with 11 bases remaining between them.

Sequencing was done on a sample of blood. The source is a woman aged 40-49 years with Graves' ophthalmopathy. V usage is TRBV11-2 and J usage is TRBJ1-1; no clear D gene. CDR3 nucleotide sequence: TGTGCCAGCAGCTTTTCCGAGAGGTCTGAAGCTTTCTTT. This codes for CASSFSERSEAFF.